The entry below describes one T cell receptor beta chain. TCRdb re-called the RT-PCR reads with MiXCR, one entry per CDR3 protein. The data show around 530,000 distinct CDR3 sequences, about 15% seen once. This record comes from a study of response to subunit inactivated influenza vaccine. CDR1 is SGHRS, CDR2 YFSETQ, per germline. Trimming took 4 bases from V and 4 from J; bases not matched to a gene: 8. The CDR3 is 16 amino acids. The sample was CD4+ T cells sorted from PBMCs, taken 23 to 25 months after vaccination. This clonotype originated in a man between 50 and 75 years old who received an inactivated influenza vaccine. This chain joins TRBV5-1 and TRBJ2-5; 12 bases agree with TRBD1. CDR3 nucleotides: TGCGCCAGCAGCACGGGGACAGGGGGCTCCGGAGAGACCCAGTACTTC. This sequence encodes CASSTGTGGSGETQYF.